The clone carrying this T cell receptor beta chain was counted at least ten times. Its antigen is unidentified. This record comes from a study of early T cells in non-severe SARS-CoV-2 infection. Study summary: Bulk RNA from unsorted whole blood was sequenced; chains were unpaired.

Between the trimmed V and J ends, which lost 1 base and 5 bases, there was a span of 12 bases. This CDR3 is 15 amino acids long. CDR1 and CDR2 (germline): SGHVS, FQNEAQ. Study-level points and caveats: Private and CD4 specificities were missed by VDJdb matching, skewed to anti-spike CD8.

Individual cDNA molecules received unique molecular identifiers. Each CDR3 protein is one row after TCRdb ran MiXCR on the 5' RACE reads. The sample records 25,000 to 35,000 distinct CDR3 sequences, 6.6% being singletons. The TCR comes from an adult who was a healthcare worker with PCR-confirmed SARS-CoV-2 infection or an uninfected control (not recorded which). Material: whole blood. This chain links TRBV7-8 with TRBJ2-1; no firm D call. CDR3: CASSLDARSDNEQFF. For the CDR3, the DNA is TGTGCCAGCAGCTTAGACGCCCGGTCGGACAATGAGCAGTTCTTC.